This TCR beta chain emerged from a study of cytomegalovirus exposure and HLA in healthy donors. Study results and caveats: 150 to 200 TCR beta chains were listed as cytomegalovirus-associated. In vitro, three CMV-associated chains proved specific for CMV antigens. With later analysis, a missense DCLRE1C variant became linked to TCR beta V- and J-gene trimming.

V shed 4 bases, J shed 6 bases, and the junction held 12 bases outside the gene matches. This CDR3 has 16 amino acids. Germline CDR1 is MNHNY and CDR2 is SVGAGI (reference sequence). The PCR ran on 60 Vbeta and 13 Jbeta primers. Measured with immunoSEQ multiplex PCR; TCRdb has only the in-frame clones, and not every one. Its listing shows 150,000 or so clones. A note on this clone: Its antigen remains unknown.

The chain links TRBV6-6 to TRBJ2-1; TRBD2 agrees at 7 bases. The sequenced material came from PBMCs. The origin of this receptor is an older woman in good health and CMV-seronegative. The DNA for the CDR3 is TGTGCCAGCAGTTTATCAAGGGAGGGCACGCGCAATGAGCAGTTCTTC. Translation gives CASSLSREGTRNEQFF.